Sequencing of this T cell receptor (beta chain) was carried out in a study of molecular identifiers for immune sequencing clone quantification. Germline V CDR1 and CDR2: MDHEN, SYDVKM. The CDR3 is made up of 16 amino acids. Trimming shortened V by 2 bases and J by 2 bases, and 13 bases separated the two germline ends. This clonotype was found many times. TCRdb reprocessed the PCR reads with MiXCR, giving one entry per CDR3 protein. The data show approximately 670,000 distinct CDR3 sequences, about 20% seen once. This receptor was taken from a human donor in good health. Some libraries in this study had Jurkat cell RNA spiked in. The sample was naive CD8+ T cells from blood, with Jurkat cell RNA spiked in. As for subset: FACS-sorted CD8+CD4-CCR7+CD45RA+ naive T cells. This chain uses TRBV28 with TRBJ1-5; D gene unclear. The CDR3 DNA is TGTGCCAGCAGTTTACTGGAGTTAATAGGCAATCAGCCCCAGCATTTT. It is translated as CASSLLELIGNQPQHF.